Detailed here is one T cell receptor (beta chain). The sample originates from a study of blood T cell repertoires in COVID-19. Data came from immunoSEQ multiplex PCR; TCRdb stores just in-frame clones and leaves some out. The sample has around 120,000 clones, more than 75% seen once. This CDR3 comprises 15 residues. Germline lookup yields CDR1 SGHNT and CDR2 YENEEA. The V end was cut by 3 bases, the J end by 5 bases, with 15 bases between. This chain connects TRBV11-3 to TRBJ2-3; possibly TRBD1 for D (6 bases). This receptor was identified in a man aged 50-60 years with acute or convalescent COVID-19. Source material: peripheral blood. The CDR3 region has the DNA TGTGCCAGCAGCTTGGGACGGGACACTTTAGATACGCAGTATTTT. This gives the protein CASSLGRDTLDTQYF.